This record looks at one T cell receptor beta chain sequence and its context. In the original workflow: Quantification of nucleated cells was approximated via reference gene primer amplification. This table comes from immunoSEQ multiplex PCR, and its TCRdb copy is limited to in-frame clones, with some not included. The DNA gave D and trimming, while V, J and clone size come from that table. This table has some 200,000 clones, approximately 80% appearing once. The sample comes from a study of blood T cell repertoires in COVID-19. Looking at the study overall: There were acute and convalescent COVID-19 samples, and they came from the United States, Italy and Spain. PBMCs, B-cell-depleted T cells, or T cells provided the cDNA or gDNA that made up the material.

Material for sequencing was peripheral blood. The clonotype originates from a woman aged 80 or over with acute or convalescent COVID-19.

CDR3 residues: CASSRLTTETGEAFF. For the CDR3, the DNA is TGTGCCAGCAGCCGATTAACAACCGAAACAGGTGAAGCTTTCTTT. V usage is TRBV7-9 and J usage is TRBJ1-1; a possible D gene is TRBD1 (5 bases). Germline CDR1 and CDR2: SEHNR and FQNEAQ (reference sequence). The CDR3 is 15 residues long. The V and J ends lost 5 bases and 7 bases respectively, with 20 bases between them.